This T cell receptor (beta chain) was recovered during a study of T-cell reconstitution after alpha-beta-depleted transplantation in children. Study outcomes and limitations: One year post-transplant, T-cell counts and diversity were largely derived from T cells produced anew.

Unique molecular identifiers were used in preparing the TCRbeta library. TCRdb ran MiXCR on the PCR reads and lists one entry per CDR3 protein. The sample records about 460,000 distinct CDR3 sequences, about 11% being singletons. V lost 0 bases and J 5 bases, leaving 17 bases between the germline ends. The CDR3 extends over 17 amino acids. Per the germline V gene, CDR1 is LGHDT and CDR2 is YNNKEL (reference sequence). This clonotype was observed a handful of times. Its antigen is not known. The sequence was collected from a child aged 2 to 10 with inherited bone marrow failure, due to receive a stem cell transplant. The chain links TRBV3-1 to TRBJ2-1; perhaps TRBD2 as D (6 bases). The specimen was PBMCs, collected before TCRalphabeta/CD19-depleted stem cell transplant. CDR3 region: CASSQDRAGPPHNEQFF. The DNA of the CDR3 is TGTGCCAGCAGCCAAGATCGAGCGGGTCCCCCCCACAATGAGCAGTTCTTC.